This TCR beta chain was identified in a study of blood T cell repertoires in COVID-19. In the study overall: The origin of the acute and convalescent COVID-19 samples was the United States, Italy and Spain. The cDNA or gDNA used as material had been derived from T cells, B-cell-depleted T cells, or PBMCs.

CDR3 size: 17 residues. Germline V gene sequence: CDR1 LNHDA, CDR2 SQIVND (reference sequence). The junction had 7 bases not matched to a gene; V was cut back by 0 bases and J by 7 bases. Source study methods: Reference gene primer amplification in the assay estimated nucleated cell counts. Sequenced by immunoSEQ multiplex PCR; TCRdb stores in-frame clones only, minus some. V and J calls plus clone size are reproduced from that table; the DNA served to infer D and trimming. The sample records some 100,000 clones, roughly nine tenths being singletons. The V call is TRBV19, the J call TRBJ2-1; 12 bases align to TRBD2. This clonotype originated in a middle-aged man with acute or convalescent COVID-19. The sequencing input was peripheral blood. The CDR3 DNA is TGTGCCAGTAGTATAGAGCAGACTAGCGGGAGTTGGAATGAGCAGTTCTTC. Translation gives CASSIEQTSGSWNEQFF.